This record concerns one T cell receptor beta chain sequence. Its antigen is still unknown. The data belong to a study of cytotoxic CD8 clonotypes in ibrutinib-treated CLL. The overall study: Complete response was seen in 2 patients and partial in roughly 25; around twelve progressed and around 14 stayed remitted after a median 68 months. Averaging across samples gave about 240,000 productive templates and over 85,000 productive rearrangements. The study, taken as a whole, reports: Sampling of sustained-remission and progressing patients occurred at differing times.

The CDR3 length is 15 residues. The V and J ends lost 0 bases and 5 bases respectively, with 14 bases between them. Per germline, CDR1 SGHRS and CDR2 YFSETQ. A 1 in 200,000 to 1 in 1 million T cell depth was the sequencing target. Assay used: immunoSEQ multiplex PCR; TCRdb lists only in-frame clones, some missing. The profile shows some 130,000 clones, 91% of them singletons. The chain employs TRBV5-1 and TRBJ1-2; D might be TRBD1 (5 bases). This sequence originates from a human donor with chronic lymphocytic leukemia. This specimen was PBMCs, taken after 12 months of ibrutinib treatment. CDR3 sequence (DNA): TGCGCCAGCAGCTTGGGATTAGGGGTCTCATATGGCTACACCTTC. Amino acid sequence: CASSLGLGVSYGYTF.